This T cell receptor beta chain was retrieved from a study of cytomegalovirus exposure and HLA in healthy donors. Whole-study results and caveats: There were around 160 TCR beta chains listed as cytomegalovirus-associated. A later analysis reported that several of the most significant clusters appeared to be linked to common viral pathogens, among them Epstein-Barr virus.

The primer mix had 60 Vbeta and 13 Jbeta primers. Profiled with immunoSEQ multiplex PCR; TCRdb holds only in-frame clones, not every one. The data contain about 110,000 clones, 70% to 85% of them singletons. For this clone: Its target is unknown.

From germline, CDR1 is SQVTM and CDR2 ANQGSEA. V dropped 1 base and J dropped 5 bases, with 14 bases sitting between them. The CDR3 has 14 residues. This clonotype originated in a woman in her forties in good health and CMV-seronegative. The genes are TRBV29-1 and TRBJ1-1; tentative D call: TRBD1 (6 bases). The sequencing sample was made of PBMCs. The CDR3 region has the DNA TGCAGCGTTGAAGGCCGCCTCAGGGGTACTGAAGCTTTCTTT. Protein sequence: CSVEGRLRGTEAFF.